This entry lists 16 T cell receptor beta chains sequenced from one sample in a study of blood T cell repertoires in COVID-19. Sequencing was performed with immunoSEQ multiplex PCR; in TCRdb, only in-frame clones are kept and a portion is missing. The table shows some 190,000 clones, with around 88% occurring only once. Source material: peripheral blood. Source of these receptors: a man younger than 35 with active or convalescent COVID-19.

The chain is built from TRBV7-3 and TRBJ2-1; TRBD2 matches 9 bases. The ends lost 2 bases at V and 3 bases at J; junction bases unmatched: 2. From germline, CDR1 is SGHTA and CDR2 FQGTGA. The CDR3 length is 15 residues. CDR3 region: CASSLLAGYYNEQFF. In DNA form, the CDR3 reads TGTGCCAGCAGCTTACTAGCGGGGTACTACAATGAGCAGTTCTTC.

This chain links TRBV6-5 with TRBJ1-1; D is possibly TRBD1 (6 bases). The CDR3 runs 13 residues. V gave up 5 bases and J gave up 7 bases, with 14 bases separating them. Germline assignment: CDR1 MNHEY and CDR2 SVGAGI. The CDR3 DNA follows: TGTGCCAGCAGTCACAGGGAAGAGAATGAAGCTTTCTTT. Translating it yields CASSHREENEAFF.

This sequence joins TRBV18 and TRBJ1-1; perhaps TRBD1 as D (5 bases). Trimming took off 6 bases at V and 1 base at J, with 6 bases between the two ends. CDR3 length: 12 amino acids. Germline loops: CDR1 KGHSH, CDR2 LQKENI. CDR3 sequence: CASSTENTEAFF. CDR3 sequence (DNA): TGTGCCAGCTCGACAGAGAACACTGAAGCTTTCTTT.

Here the CDR3 reads CASSLPPGTGGYQETQYF. The DNA for the CDR3 is TGTGCCAGCAGTTTGCCCCCCGGGACAGGGGGATACCAAGAGACCCAGTACTTC. The chain joins TRBV28 to TRBJ2-5, with TRBD1 matching over 11 bases. This CDR3 has 18 residues. V was clipped by 3 bases and J by 0 bases; unmatched bases: 9. CDR1 and CDR2 from the germline V gene are MDHEN and SYDVKM.

The rearrangement links TRBV6-5 to TRBJ2-5; maybe TRBD2 (5 bases). There are 15 residues in the CDR3. Germline V CDR1 and CDR2: MNHEY, SVGAGI. V lost 7 bases, J lost 5 bases, and 20 bases lay in between. The chain's CDR3 is CASINQGGLRETQYF. For the CDR3, the DNA is TGTGCCAGCATTAATCAAGGAGGACTTAGGGAGACCCAGTACTTC.

About this clone itself: This sample also contains other DNA sequences that code for the same CDR3. The CDR3 DNA is TGCGCCAGCAGCTCGGGACAGGGGGACTATGGCTACACCTTC. It encodes CASSSGQGDYGYTF. J is TRBJ1-2 and V is TRBV5-1, with 11 bases lining up with TRBD1. The V gene end was trimmed by 3 bases and the J gene end by 3 bases; junction bases not matched to a gene: 1. Germline V gene data show CDR1 as SGHRS and CDR2 as YFSETQ. The CDR3 spans 14 residues.

The table lists this clone with a few counts. J is TRBJ2-1 and V is TRBV3-1 (or the pseudogene TRBV3-2), with 15 bases lining up with TRBD2. Germline V gene data show CDR1 as LGHDT and CDR2 as YNNKEL (reference sequence). The CDR3 loop spans 18 amino acids. Trimming cost V 5 bases and J 0 bases; bases outside gene matches: 5. CDR3 DNA sequence: TGTGCCAGCAGCGACGGACTAGCGGGAGGGAGCTCCTACAATGAGCAGTTCTTC. This translates into CASSDGLAGGSSYNEQFF.

J is TRBJ2-6 and V is TRBV18; D gene uncertain. Germline V gene sequence: CDR1 KGHSH, CDR2 LQKENI. The CDR3 totals 15 residues. The ends were cut back, 4 bases at V and 2 bases at J, with 9 bases in the middle. The CDR3: CASSRTATGANVLTF. The CDR3 DNA reads as TGTGCCAGCTCACGCACAGCAACTGGGGCCAACGTCCTGACTTTC. Based on the CDR3 plus reference TRBV18 and TRBJ2-6, the full variable domain is NAGVMQNPRHLVRRRGQEARLRCSPMKGHSHVYWYRQLPEEGLKFMVYLQKENIIDESGMPKERFSAEFPKEGPSILRIQQVVRGDSAAYFCASSRTATGANVLTFGAGSRLTVL.

The gene calls are TRBV14 and TRBJ2-2, with D perhaps matching TRBD1 (6 bases). The length of the CDR3 is 15 residues. Trimming cost V 6 bases and J 4 bases, with 15 bases left between them. Germline CDR1 is SGHDN and CDR2 is FVKESK. In DNA, the CDR3 is TGTGCCAGCAGGCTGGGGGCTGGGGGCACCGGGGAGCTGTTTTTT. This encodes CASRLGAGGTGELFF.

The rearrangement joins TRBV7-2 to TRBJ1-1; D remains ambiguous. CDR1 is SGHTA, CDR2 FQGNSA, per germline. The germline V and J ends were trimmed by 4 bases and 0 bases, with 12 bases remaining between them. The length of the CDR3 is 15 residues. CDR3 nucleotides: TGTGCCAGCAGCTCTCAACCCACTCTGAACACTGAAGCTTTCTTT. Residues: CASSSQPTLNTEAFF.

The sample holds many counts of this clone. The genes are TRBV7-3 and TRBJ1-5; D perhaps matches TRBD1 (6 bases). The CDR3 extends over 15 amino acids. With 3 bases removed from V and 4 bases from J, the gap between germline ends came to 13 bases. Germline loops: CDR1 SGHTA, CDR2 FQGTGA. The CDR3 region has the DNA TGTGCCAGCAGCTTGTCAGGGGCCAGAAATCAGCCCCAGCATTTT. It is translated as CASSLSGARNQPQHF.

This clone was seen a single time. The chain carries TRBV4-3 and TRBJ2-7, with TRBD2 matching over 9 bases. This CDR3 has 17 residues. Germline V CDR1 and CDR2: LGHNA, YSLEER. J lost 2 bases, V lost 0 bases, and 8 bases had no gene match. The CDR3 region is CASSQDWGAGGPYEQYF. CDR3 nucleotide sequence: TGCGCCAGCAGCCAAGATTGGGGGGCGGGAGGGCCCTACGAGCAGTACTTC.

V usage is TRBV7-3 and J usage is TRBJ2-2; tentatively, D is TRBD1 (6 bases). CDR3 length: 15 residues. The germline V gene has CDR1 SGHTA and CDR2 FQGTGA. V was cut by 1 base and J by 2 bases, with 8 bases left in between. CDR3: CASSLNRDNTGELFF. The CDR3 DNA is TGTGCCAGCAGCTTAAACAGGGACAACACCGGGGAGCTGTTTTTT. Full variable domain (remainder filled in from reference TRBV7-3 and TRBJ2-2): GAGVSQTPSNKVTEKGKYVELRCDPISGHTALYWYRQSLGQGPEFLIYFQGTGAADDSGLPNDRFFAVRPEGSVSTLKIQRTERGDSAVYLCASSLNRDNTGELFFGEGSRLTVL.

V usage is TRBV18 and J usage is TRBJ2-3; no definite D call. This CDR3 is built from 13 residues. The V gene's germline CDR1 is KGHSH and CDR2 LQKENI. Between the trimmed V and J ends, which lost 3 bases and 0 bases, there was a span of 4 bases. The CDR3 region is CASSPQSTDTQYF. The CDR3 nucleotides read TGTGCCAGCTCACCCCAGAGCACAGATACGCAGTATTTT.

This sequence joins TRBV7-2 and TRBJ2-5, with D unclear. V lost 5 bases, J lost 3 bases, and 7 bases lay in between. CDR1 and CDR2 (germline): SGHTA, FQGNSA. The CDR3 totals 12 residues. As DNA, the CDR3 is TGTGCCAGCAGCCTCGCGGAAGAGACCCAGTACTTC. It encodes CASSLAEETQYF.

This chain links TRBV4-3 with TRBJ1-3; D gene uncertain. The CDR3 length is 14 residues. Trimming removed 0 bases from V and 9 bases from J, with 12 bases in between. Germline values: CDR1 LGHNA, CDR2 YSLEER. CDR3 protein: CASSQEPRAGTIYF. The CDR3 DNA reads TGCGCCAGCAGCCAAGAACCGAGGGCGGGCACCATATATTTT.